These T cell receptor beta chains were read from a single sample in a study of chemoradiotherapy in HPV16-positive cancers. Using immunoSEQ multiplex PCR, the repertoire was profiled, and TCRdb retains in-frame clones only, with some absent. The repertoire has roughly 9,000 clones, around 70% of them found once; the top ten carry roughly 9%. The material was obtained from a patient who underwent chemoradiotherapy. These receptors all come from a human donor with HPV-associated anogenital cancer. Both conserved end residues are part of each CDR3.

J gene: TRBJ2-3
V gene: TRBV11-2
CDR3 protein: CASSSRQGGSTDTQYF

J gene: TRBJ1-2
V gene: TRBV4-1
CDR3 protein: CASSHAGTAYYGYTF

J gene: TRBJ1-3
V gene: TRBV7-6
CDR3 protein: CASSLADRISSGNTIYF

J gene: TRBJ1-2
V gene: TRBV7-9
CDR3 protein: CASSKTGVKYGYTF

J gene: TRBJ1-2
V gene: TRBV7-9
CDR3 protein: CASSLRNTGVGGYTF

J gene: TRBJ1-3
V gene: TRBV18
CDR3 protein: CASSQSTFSGNTIYF

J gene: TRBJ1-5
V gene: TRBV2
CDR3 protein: CASSEALPVEPQHF

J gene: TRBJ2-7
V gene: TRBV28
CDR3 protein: CASSVIRGAFHEQYF

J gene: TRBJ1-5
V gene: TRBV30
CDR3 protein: CAWSARARGSDQPQHF

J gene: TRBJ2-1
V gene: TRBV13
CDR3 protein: CASSVLAGGTLNNEQFF

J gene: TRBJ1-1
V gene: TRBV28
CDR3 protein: CASSISGYEAFF

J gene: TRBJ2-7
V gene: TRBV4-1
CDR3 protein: CASSRGAVSHEQYF

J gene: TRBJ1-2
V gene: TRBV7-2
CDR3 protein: CASSLGVQPSYGYTF

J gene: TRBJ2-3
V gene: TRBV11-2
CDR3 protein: CASSPWTSSTDTQYF

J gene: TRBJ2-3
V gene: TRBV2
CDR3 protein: CASSLSTGYDSDTQYF

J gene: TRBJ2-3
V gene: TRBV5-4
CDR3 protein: CASSFGTSGGTDTQYF

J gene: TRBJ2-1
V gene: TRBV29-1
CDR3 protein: CSVVTPLYNEQFF

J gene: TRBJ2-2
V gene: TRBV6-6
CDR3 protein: CASSRPGQGAGELFF

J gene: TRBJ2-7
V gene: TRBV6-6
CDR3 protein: CASSPRQGAAYEQYF

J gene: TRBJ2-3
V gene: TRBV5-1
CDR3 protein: CASSFSASGRATDTQYF

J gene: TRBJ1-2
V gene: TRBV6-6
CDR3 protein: CASRTPGNGYGYTF

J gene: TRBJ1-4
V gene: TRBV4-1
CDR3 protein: CASSQDPGSGEKLFF

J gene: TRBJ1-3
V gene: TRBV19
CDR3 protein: CASSIEGASGNTIYF

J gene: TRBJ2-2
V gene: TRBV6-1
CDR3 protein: CASSQAWRLNTGELFF

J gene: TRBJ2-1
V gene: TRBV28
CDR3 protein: CASSLYRLAGYNEQFF

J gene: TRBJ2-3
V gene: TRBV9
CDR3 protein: CASSPRLAGRDTQYF

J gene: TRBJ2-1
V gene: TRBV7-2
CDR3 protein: CASSLDRGANEQFF

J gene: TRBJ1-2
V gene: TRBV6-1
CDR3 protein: CASRLTRNYGYTF

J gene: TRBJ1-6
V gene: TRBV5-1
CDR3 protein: CASSLGQVGSPLHF

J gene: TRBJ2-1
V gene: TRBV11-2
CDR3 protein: CASSRGTLSSEQFF

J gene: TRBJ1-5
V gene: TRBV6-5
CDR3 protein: CATAKSRAGKQPQHF

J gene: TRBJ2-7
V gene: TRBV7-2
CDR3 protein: CASSAGTGIYEQYF

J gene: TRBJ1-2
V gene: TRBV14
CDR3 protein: CASSQVGAYGYTF

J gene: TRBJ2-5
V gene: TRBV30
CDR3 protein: CAVTDRLLKTQYF

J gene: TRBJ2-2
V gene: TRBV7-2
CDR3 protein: CASSPQPGQNTGELFF

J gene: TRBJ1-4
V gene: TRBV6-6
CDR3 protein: CASRGDAATNEKLFF

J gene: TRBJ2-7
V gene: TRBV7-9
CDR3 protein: CASSAGISYEQYF

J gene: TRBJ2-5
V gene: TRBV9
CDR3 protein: CASSPQRGDQETQYF

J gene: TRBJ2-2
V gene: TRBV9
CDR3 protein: CASSSGLAVTGELFF

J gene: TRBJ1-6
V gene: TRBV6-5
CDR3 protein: CASSYWRNNSPLHF

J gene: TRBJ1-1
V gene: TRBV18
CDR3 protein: CASSQTLGGESEAFF

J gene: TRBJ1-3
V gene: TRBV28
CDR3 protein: CASSWGGSGNTIYF

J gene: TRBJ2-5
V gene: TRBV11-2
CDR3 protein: CASSHLIRDQETQYF

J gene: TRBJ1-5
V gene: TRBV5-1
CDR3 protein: CASSMRQGGGYSNQPQHF

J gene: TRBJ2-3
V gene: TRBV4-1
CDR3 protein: CASSQAGGSTDTQYF

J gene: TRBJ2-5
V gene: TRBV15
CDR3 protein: CATSRSLAGGQETQYF

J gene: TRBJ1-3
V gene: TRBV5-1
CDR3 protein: CASSLEGGFSGNTIYF

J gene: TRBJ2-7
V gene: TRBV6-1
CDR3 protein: CASSWGQGPTYEQYF

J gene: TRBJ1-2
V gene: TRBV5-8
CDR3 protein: CASSFRRDYGYTF

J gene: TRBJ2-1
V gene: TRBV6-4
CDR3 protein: CASSFTSGGRNEQFF

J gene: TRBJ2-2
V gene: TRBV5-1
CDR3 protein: CASSLIEGAPGELFF